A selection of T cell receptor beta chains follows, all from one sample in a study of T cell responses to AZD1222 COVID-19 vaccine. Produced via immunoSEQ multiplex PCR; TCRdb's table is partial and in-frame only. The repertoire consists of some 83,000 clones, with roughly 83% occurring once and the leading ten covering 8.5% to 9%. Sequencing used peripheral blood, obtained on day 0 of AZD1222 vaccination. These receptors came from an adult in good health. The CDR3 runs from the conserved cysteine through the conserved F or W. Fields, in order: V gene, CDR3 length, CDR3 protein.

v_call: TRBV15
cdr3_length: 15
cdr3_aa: CATSWGTSGTDTQYF

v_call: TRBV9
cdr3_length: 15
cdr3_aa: CASSVAVSLNTEAFF

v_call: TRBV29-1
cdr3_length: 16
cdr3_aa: CSVETIPGGEDSPLHF

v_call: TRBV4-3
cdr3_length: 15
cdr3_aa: CASSQDWTGLYEQYF

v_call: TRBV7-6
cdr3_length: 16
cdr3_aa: CASSLSPDSSNQPQHF

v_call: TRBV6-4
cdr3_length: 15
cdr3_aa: CASSRLAGVGDTQYF

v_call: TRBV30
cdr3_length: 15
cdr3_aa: CAWSVRGSGGNTIYF

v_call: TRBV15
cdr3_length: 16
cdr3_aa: CATSRPGGGPNSPLHF

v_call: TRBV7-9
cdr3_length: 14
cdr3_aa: CASSQGQKNSPLHF

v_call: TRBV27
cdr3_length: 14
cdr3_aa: CASSAGTGYSPLHF

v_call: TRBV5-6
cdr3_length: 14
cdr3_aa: CASSLGAGGETQYF

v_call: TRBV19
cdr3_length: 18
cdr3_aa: CASSIYGSRGGVGTEAFF

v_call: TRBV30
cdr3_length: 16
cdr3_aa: CAWSAGTGVPQETQYF

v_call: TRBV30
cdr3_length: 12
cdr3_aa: CAWSVTGQPQHF

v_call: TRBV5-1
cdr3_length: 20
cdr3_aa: CASSLSSRRTEGSSGNTIYF

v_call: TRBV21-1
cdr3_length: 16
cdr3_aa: CASRASGSRSSYEQYF

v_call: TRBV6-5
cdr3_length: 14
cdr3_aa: CASHRGYGANVLTF

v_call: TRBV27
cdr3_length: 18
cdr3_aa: CASSQVLQPQGDTGELFF

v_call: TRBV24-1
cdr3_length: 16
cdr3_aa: CATSDLGTSATNEQFF

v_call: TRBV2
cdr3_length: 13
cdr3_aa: CASSDRGGQPQHF

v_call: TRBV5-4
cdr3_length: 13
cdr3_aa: CASSLGGDSPLHF

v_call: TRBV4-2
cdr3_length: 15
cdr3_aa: CASSQAGGPQETQYF

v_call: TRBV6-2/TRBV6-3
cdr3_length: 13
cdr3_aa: CASSNTPNTEAFF